This T cell receptor (beta chain) derives from a study of T cell changes during pregnancy in multiple sclerosis (dated by TCRdb to 2018 to 2020). Study-wide context: In women with multiple sclerosis, the researchers looked at how the T cell repertoire shifted as pregnancy progressed.

To prepare the library, the immunoSEQ multiplex PCR assay was applied. TCRdb limited this immuneACCESS table to in-frame rearrangements with V and J called. A share of clones is missing; checked studies link under half to unresolved V genes, and the rest is unexplained. The sample data list 75,000 to 80,000 clones, and approximately 90% of these were observed just once. 1.9% of the sample is in the top ten clones. According to the germline V gene, CDR1 reads SGHRS and CDR2 reads YFSETQ. Trimming costs V 4 bases and J 4 bases, and their ends lie 17 bases apart. The CDR3 contains 16 residues, cysteine and phenylalanine counted. The DNA shown is the 48-base CDR3, in frame from base 1. This clone has a single count. Its antigen is unknown. No per-base quality is available; no much larger clone lies one base away.

This material consisted of peripheral blood, taken before pregnancy. The TCR sequence derives from a female donor with multiple sclerosis, enrolled in a pregnancy study. This sequence uses TRBV5-1 and TRBJ2-2; TRBD1 is a weak D gene call, 6 bases matching. DNA sequence: TGCGCCAGCAGCATACAGGGTCTCGGTAGCACCGGGGAGCTGTTTTTT. The translation is CASSIQGLGSTGELFF.